The 9 T cell receptor beta chains in this list originate from one sample, sequenced in a study of T cell responses to AZD1222 COVID-19 vaccine. Produced via immunoSEQ multiplex PCR; TCRdb's table is partial and in-frame only. The top ten hold 15% of the sample, which has 100,000 to 120,000 clones, about 90% seen once. The sequencing used peripheral blood, collected 28 days after the second AZD1222 dose. The origin of the receptors is an adult who received the AZD1222 COVID-19 vaccine.

The CDR3 DNA sequence: TGTGCCAGCTCACCAAGTATCGGACAGTTCAACACCGGGGAGCTGTTTTTT. The encoded protein is CASSPSIGQFNTGELFF. This chain joins TRBV18 and TRBJ2-2, with D possibly TRBD1 on 6 matching bases. The germline CDR1 and CDR2 sequences are KGHSH and LQKENI. CDR3 size: 17 residues. V was trimmed by 2 bases and J by 2 bases, leaving 15 bases between them.

V gene TRBV19 combines with J gene TRBJ2-3; TRBD2 matches at 10 bases. This CDR3 comprises 19 residues. The trim removed 11 bases at V and 3 bases at J, leaving 23 bases unmatched. CDR1 is LNHDA and CDR2 is SQIVND in the germline V gene (reference sequence). This CDR3 reads CAGRGAEGRAGGPTDTQYF. The CDR3 DNA is TGTGCCGGACGGGGGGCGGAAGGACGAGCGGGAGGGCCAACAGATACGCAGTATTTT.

The count of this clone is one. This chain connects TRBV7-9 to TRBJ1-2, with 8 positions matching TRBD1. This CDR3 comprises 14 residues. V dropped 2 bases and J dropped 8; count of bases not matched to a gene: 7. The V gene's germline CDR1 is SEHNR and CDR2 FQNEAQ (reference sequence). The CDR3 DNA reads as TGTGCCAGCAGCTTACAGGGGGCGGGAGTAGGCTACACCTTC. Its protein is CASSLQGAGVGYTF.

In nucleotides, the CDR3 is TGTGCCAGCAGAGGGTCGAATAGCAATCAGCCCCAGCATTTT. This sequence encodes CASRGSNSNQPQHF. The rearrangement links TRBV28 to TRBJ1-5, with D unresolved. CDR3 length: 14 amino acids. The germline CDR1 and CDR2 sequences are MDHEN and SYDVKM. Deletions cut 6 bases from V and 0 bases from J, with 9 bases between.

The gene calls are TRBV6-5 and TRBJ1-1, with D hard to call. The CDR3 runs to 12 residues. Germline V gives CDR1 MNHEY, CDR2 SVGAGI. Trimming removed 4 bases from V and 3 bases from J, with 6 bases in between. CDR3 loop: CASSFSDTEAFF. The DNA for the CDR3 is TGTGCCAGCAGTTTTTCCGACACTGAAGCTTTCTTT.

The V and J genes are TRBV4-2 and TRBJ2-1; TRBD2 matches at 10 bases. Germline trimming cut 0 bases from V and 8 bases from J; bases unmatched to any gene: 10. This CDR3 contains 17 residues. Germline CDR1 reads LGHNA; CDR2 reads YNFKEQ. The CDR3 sequence: CASSQDLRSGRADEQFF. The DNA for the CDR3 is TGTGCCAGCAGCCAAGATTTACGGAGCGGGAGGGCGGATGAGCAGTTCTTC.

The chain combines TRBV3-1 (or the pseudogene TRBV3-2) with TRBJ2-5; 10 nucleotides agree with TRBD1. CDR1 and CDR2 from the germline V gene are LGHDT and YNNKEL (reference sequence). V shed 4 bases and J 4 bases; nucleotides not matched to a gene: 3. This CDR3 has 14 residues. In nucleotides, the CDR3 is TGTGCCAGCAGCCGCCGGACAGGGGGAGAGACCCAGTACTTC. It encodes CASSRRTGGETQYF.

This clone appeared once. This chain connects TRBV20-1 to TRBJ1-1; D is undetermined. There are 11 residues in the CDR3. In germline, CDR1 is DFQATT, CDR2 SNEGSKA (reference sequence). Trimming pared 4 bases from V and 0 bases from J, leaving 3 bases between. For the CDR3, the DNA is TGCAGTGCTAACATGAACACTGAAGCTTTCTTT. Translating it yields CSANMNTEAFF.

The V gene is TRBV7-2, the J gene TRBJ2-2; D may be TRBD2 (7 bases). The V end was cut by 5 bases, the J end by 5 bases, with 18 bases between. The length of the CDR3 is 16 residues. CDR1 SGHTA and CDR2 FQGNSA come from the germline V gene. CDR3 region: CASSLGAGARTGELFF. CDR3 DNA: TGTGCCAGCAGCCTGGGGGCGGGGGCGAGGACCGGGGAGCTGTTTTTT.